This TCR beta chain was sequenced for a study of CD8+CD57+ T cells in acquired aplastic anemia. The overall study: CD4+ and CD8+ cells, once sorted, gave DNA averaging roughly 3 ug. General study results and limits: No significant patient-versus-control difference appeared in CD8+ Simpson's diversity.

The template for TCR beta VDJ and CDR3 sequence profiling was genomic DNA. TCRdb reanalysed the reads using MiXCR and keeps one entry per CDR3 protein. The repertoire holds around 500,000 distinct CDR3 sequences, with around 33% as singletons. Patients chosen for sequencing had CD8+CD57+ cells that had expanded, as shown by flow cytometry. Patients, without exception, had severe acquired aplastic anemia. As for this clonotype: As yet, its antigen is unknown.

V lost 6 bases and J lost 7; bases outside the gene matches: 10. CDR3 length equals 15 residues. The germline gives CDR1 MNHNS, CDR2 SASEGT. The chain joins TRBV6-1 to TRBJ1-5, with 9 positions matching TRBD1. Specimen: sorted CD4+, CD8+, or CD8+CD57+ T cells (not recorded which) from PBMCs. The clonotype was recovered from a human donor with aplastic anemia. Here the CDR3 DNA reads TGTGCCAGCAGGAACGATTTTGGGACAGGGCAGCCCCAGCATTTT. Amino acid sequence: CASRNDFGTGQPQHF.